This T cell receptor (beta chain) was identified in a study of CD8+ T cells in alopecia areata. General study findings and limits: Alopecia totalis/universalis scalp especially showed more expanded CD8+ clones than normal scalp.

Germline V lookup: CDR1 LGHNA, CDR2 YSLEER. The CDR3 has 18 residues. V was pared by 2 bases and J by 2 bases, with 18 bases between. The sequencing template was cDNA reverse transcribed from extracted RNA. Clones were sequenced by immunoSEQ multiplex PCR, and TCRdb holds only the in-frame ones, with some missing. The sample has some 170,000 clones; approximately 62% are singletons. Turning to this clone: As yet, its antigen is unknown.

The source material was CD4+ T cells sorted from blood, sampled at week 0. The source is a human donor with alopecia areata. The chain combines TRBV4-3 with TRBJ2-2, with a tentative D call TRBD2 (5 bases). The CDR3, as DNA: TGCGCCAGCAGCCAAATCGGGATCAGCTCCTTAAACACCGGGGAGCTGTTTTTT. The encoded protein is CASSQIGISSLNTGELFF.